Listed below are T cell receptor beta chains from one sample, sequenced in a study of blood T cell repertoires in COVID-19. The table came from immunoSEQ multiplex PCR; TCRdb's copy has only in-frame clones and leaves some out. The table includes 250,000 to 300,000 clones, 88% detected once. Sequenced: peripheral blood. All receptors come from a woman between 70 and 85 years old with COVID-19, enrolled during active disease. The CDR3 runs from the conserved cysteine through the conserved F or W. The D gene is left open where the match is weak. Expanded clones get a size class; other rows say once, few or many, or leave the size out.

size,length,V,J,D,CDR3,DNA
-,15,TRBV6-6,TRBJ2-7,TRBD2,CASSYLGLAGDEQYF,TGTGCCAGCAGTTACTTGGGTCTAGCGGGAGACGAGCAGTACTTC
-,12,TRBV19,TRBJ2-3,-,CASRASADTQYF,TGTGCCAGTAGAGCCTCTGCAGATACGCAGTATTTT
-,15,TRBV7-3,TRBJ2-1,TRBD1,CASSQGTALYNEQFF,TGTGCCAGCAGCCAGGGGACAGCCCTCTACAATGAGCAGTTCTTC
-,14,TRBV27,TRBJ2-5,-,CASRKNRAGETQYF,TGTGCCAGCAGGAAAAACAGGGCTGGAGAGACCCAGTACTTC
-,16,TRBV27,TRBJ2-7,TRBD2,CASSLSSGRPPYEQYF,TGTGCCAGCAGTTTGTCTAGCGGGAGGCCTCCCTACGAGCAGTACTTC
-,19,TRBV27,TRBJ2-5,TRBD2,CASSLKLASGFYPEETQYF,TGTGCCAGCAGTTTAAAGTTAGCTAGCGGCTTCTACCCGGAAGAGACCCAGTACTTC
once,13,TRBV5-4,TRBJ2-3,-,CASSSQGTDTQYF,TGTGCCAGCAGCTCACAGGGCACAGATACGCAGTATTTT
once,15,TRBV5-1,TRBJ1-1,TRBD1,CASSASTGGETEAFF,TGCGCCAGCAGCGCCTCGACAGGGGGAGAGACTGAAGCTTTCTTT
-,17,TRBV19,TRBJ1-5,TRBD1,CASRAETGGTINQPQHF,TGTGCCAGTAGGGCCGAGACAGGGGGCACGATCAATCAGCCCCAGCATTTT
-,14,TRBV5-1,TRBJ2-7,-,CASSLAGAGREQYF,TGCGCCAGCAGCTTGGCTGGGGCGGGACGGGAGCAGTACTTC
-,14,TRBV14,TRBJ2-3,TRBD2,CASSQVGGTDTQYF,TGTGCCAGCAGCCAAGTGGGGGGGACAGATACGCAGTATTTT
-,15,TRBV9,TRBJ1-2,TRBD1,CASTQRDRLVDGYTF,TGTGCCAGCACCCAAAGGGACAGATTAGTTGATGGCTACACCTTC
once,14,TRBV19,TRBJ1-5,-,CASNPTGRNQPQHF,TGTGCCAGTAATCCGACGGGGAGAAATCAGCCCCAGCATTTT
-,14,TRBV6-1,TRBJ2-1,TRBD1,CASSEGGQYNEQFF,TGTGCCAGCAGTGAAGGGGGACAGTACAATGAGCAGTTCTTC
-,13,TRBV10-3,TRBJ1-1,-,CAISGQGGTEAFF,TGTGCCATCAGTGGGCAGGGAGGCACTGAAGCTTTCTTT
few,17,TRBV5-1,TRBJ2-7,TRBD2,CASRKFFGGEGWNEQYF,TGCGCCAGCAGGAAATTCTTTGGTGGGGAGGGCTGGAACGAGCAGTACTTC
-,12,TRBV6-5,TRBJ1-2,-,CASSKQGSGYTF,TGTGCCAGCAGCAAACAGGGATCTGGCTACACCTTC
once,13,TRBV7-3,TRBJ1-1,-,CASSRGGNTEAFF,TGTGCCAGCAGCCGCGGGGGGAACACTGAAGCTTTCTTT
-,16,TRBV5-5,TRBJ1-2,TRBD1,CASSWRTGGAGYGYTF,TGTGCCAGCAGCTGGAGGACAGGGGGCGCGGGCTATGGCTACACCTTC
-,15,TRBV19,TRBJ1-4,TRBD1,CASSSRPGQTEKLFF,TGTGCCAGTAGTAGCAGACCGGGACAGACTGAAAAACTGTTTTTT
few,14,TRBV10-3,TRBJ2-1,TRBD2,CAITRTSGNNEQFF,TGTGCCATCACCAGGACTAGCGGCAACAATGAGCAGTTCTTC
few,16,TRBV7-2,TRBJ2-1,TRBD2,CASSLAASGRTNEQFF,TGTGCCAGCAGCTTAGCTGCTAGCGGGAGAACGAATGAGCAGTTCTTC